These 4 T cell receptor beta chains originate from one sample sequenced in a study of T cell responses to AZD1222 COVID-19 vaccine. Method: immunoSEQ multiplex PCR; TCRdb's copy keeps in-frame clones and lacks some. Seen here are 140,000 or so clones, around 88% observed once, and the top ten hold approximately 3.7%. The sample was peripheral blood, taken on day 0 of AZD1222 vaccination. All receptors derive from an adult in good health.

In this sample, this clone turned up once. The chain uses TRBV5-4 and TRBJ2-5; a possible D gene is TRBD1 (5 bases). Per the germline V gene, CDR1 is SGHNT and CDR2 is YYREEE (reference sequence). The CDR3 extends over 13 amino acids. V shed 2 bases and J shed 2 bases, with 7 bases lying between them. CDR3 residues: CASSFDRQETQYF. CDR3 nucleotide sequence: TGTGCCAGCAGCTTCGACAGACAAGAGACCCAGTACTTC. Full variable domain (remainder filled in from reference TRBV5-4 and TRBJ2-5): ETGVTQSPTHLIKTRGQQVTLRCSSQSGHNTVSWYQQALGQGPQFIFQYYREEENGRGNFPPRFSGLQFPNYSSELNVNALELDDSALYLCASSFDRQETQYFGPGTRLLVL.

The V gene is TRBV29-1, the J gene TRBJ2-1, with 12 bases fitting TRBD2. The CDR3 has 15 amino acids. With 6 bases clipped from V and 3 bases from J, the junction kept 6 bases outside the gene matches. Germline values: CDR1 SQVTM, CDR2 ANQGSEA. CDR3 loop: CSVLSSGRVYNEQFF. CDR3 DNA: TGCAGCGTCCTATCTAGCGGGAGGGTCTACAATGAGCAGTTCTTC.

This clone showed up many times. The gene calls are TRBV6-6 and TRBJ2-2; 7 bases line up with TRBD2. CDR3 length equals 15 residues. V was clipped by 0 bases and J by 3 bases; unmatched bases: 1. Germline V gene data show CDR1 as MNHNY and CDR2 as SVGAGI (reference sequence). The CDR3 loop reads CASSYSAGDTGELFF. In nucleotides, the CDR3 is TGTGCCAGCAGTTACTCCGCGGGGGACACCGGGGAGCTGTTTTTT.

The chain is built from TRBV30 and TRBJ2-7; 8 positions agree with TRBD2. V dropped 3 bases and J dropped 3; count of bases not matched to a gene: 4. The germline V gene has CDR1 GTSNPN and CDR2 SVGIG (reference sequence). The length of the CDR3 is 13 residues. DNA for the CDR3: TGTGCCTGGAGGTGGCTAGCGGGCTACGAGCAGTACTTC. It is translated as CAWRWLAGYEQYF.